Listed below are T cell receptor beta chains from one sample, sequenced in a study of T cell responses to AZD1222 COVID-19 vaccine. TCRdb keeps only in-frame clones here, not all; method: immunoSEQ multiplex PCR. The sample holds 150,000 or so clones, 90% seen once. This specimen was peripheral blood, taken 28 days after the second AZD1222 dose. The source of these receptors is an adult who received the AZD1222 COVID-19 vaccine. CDR3s include the opening cysteine and the closing phenylalanine or tryptophan. A D gene is named only where the DNA matches it firmly. Where a row states a size, it is once, few, many or the class of an expanded clone; other rows omit it.

J gene	D gene	V gene	clone size	CDR3 protein	CDR3 DNA
TRBJ1-5	-	TRBV19	once	CASRQTVWNQPQHF	TGTGCCAGTAGACAGACAGTATGGAATCAGCCCCAGCATTTT
TRBJ2-1	-	TRBV19	-	CASSQMASYPNEQFF	TGTGCCAGTAGTCAAATGGCTAGTTACCCCAATGAGCAGTTCTTC
TRBJ1-2	TRBD1	TRBV19	-	CATFETGGKIGYTF	TGTGCCACCTTCGAGACAGGGGGAAAAATCGGCTACACCTTC
TRBJ2-7	-	TRBV28	-	CASILGGGSHEQYF	TGTGCCAGCATCTTAGGGGGGGGCTCGCACGAGCAGTACTTC
TRBJ2-1	-	TRBV5-1	-	CASSLKAANNEQFF	TGCGCCAGCAGCTTAAAAGCAGCAAACAATGAGCAGTTCTTC
TRBJ1-2	-	TRBV6-1	once	CASSEASGGLFYGYTF	TGTGCCAGCAGTGAAGCGAGCGGGGGGCTTTTCTATGGCTACACCTTC
TRBJ1-1	-	TRBV4-2	-	CASSQGATIAAFF	TGTGCCAGCAGCCAAGGGGCCACGATAGCAGCTTTCTTT
TRBJ1-1	-	TRBV27	once	CASSLAGRWMNTEAFF	TGTGCCAGCAGTTTAGCAGGGAGATGGATGAACACTGAAGCTTTCTTT
TRBJ2-7	-	TRBV6-6	-	CASSSYLNEQYF	TGTGCCAGCAGTTCATACTTAAACGAGCAGTACTTC
TRBJ1-1	-	TRBV7-9	-	CASSLINTEAFF	TGTGCCAGCAGCTTAATAAACACTGAAGCTTTCTTT
TRBJ2-7	-	TRBV27	-	CASSRARRAEQYF	TGTGCCAGCAGTAGGGCCCGGAGGGCCGAGCAGTACTTC
TRBJ1-4	-	TRBV19	-	CASSIYEKLFF	TGTGCCAGTAGTATATATGAAAAACTGTTTTTT
TRBJ1-5	-	TRBV11-1	-	CASSGSSNQPQHF	TGTGCCAGCAGCGGCTCAAGCAATCAGCCCCAGCATTTT
TRBJ2-5	TRBD1	TRBV9	-	CASSDGTARRETQYF	TGTGCCAGCAGCGACGGGACAGCTCGGAGAGAGACCCAGTACTTC
TRBJ1-4	TRBD1	TRBV19	-	CASSVRDRGPTNEKLFF	TGTGCCAGTAGTGTCCGGGACAGGGGCCCAACTAATGAAAAACTGTTTTTT
TRBJ2-7	TRBD1	TRBV23-1	-	CASSQYGQAKYEQYF	TGCGCCAGCAGTCAATACGGACAGGCTAAGTACGAGCAGTACTTC
TRBJ1-5	-	TRBV6-6	-	CASSYSVAGGQPQHF	TGTGCCAGCAGTTACTCGGTCGCCGGGGGTCAGCCCCAGCATTTT
TRBJ2-7	TRBD1	TRBV7-6	-	CASSSDHGTVQYF	TGTGCCAGCAGCTCGGACCACGGGACAGTGCAGTACTTC
TRBJ1-5	-	TRBV27	-	CASSLGGASNQPQHF	TGTGCCAGCAGCTTAGGGGGGGCTAGTAATCAGCCCCAGCATTTT
TRBJ2-7	-	TRBV28	once	CASSYTPGEQYF	TGTGCCAGCAGCTATACCCCCGGGGAGCAGTACTTC
TRBJ1-2	-	TRBV19	-	CASSIEGRGYTF	TGTGCCAGTAGTATAGAAGGGAGAGGCTACACCTTC
TRBJ2-7	-	TRBV28	once	CASALTPSYEQYF	TGTGCCAGCGCTTTAACCCCTTCCTACGAGCAGTACTTC
TRBJ1-3	-	TRBV6-5	-	CASSCSGGPSGNTIYF	TGTGCCAGCAGTTGCTCCGGCGGGCCCTCTGGAAACACCATATATTTT
TRBJ1-3	-	TRBV2	-	CASSDGTTGNTIYF	TGTGCCAGCAGTGACGGCACGACTGGAAACACCATATATTTT
TRBJ1-1	-	TRBV2	-	CARPHRNEAFF	TGTGCCAGACCACATAGGAACGAAGCTTTCTTT